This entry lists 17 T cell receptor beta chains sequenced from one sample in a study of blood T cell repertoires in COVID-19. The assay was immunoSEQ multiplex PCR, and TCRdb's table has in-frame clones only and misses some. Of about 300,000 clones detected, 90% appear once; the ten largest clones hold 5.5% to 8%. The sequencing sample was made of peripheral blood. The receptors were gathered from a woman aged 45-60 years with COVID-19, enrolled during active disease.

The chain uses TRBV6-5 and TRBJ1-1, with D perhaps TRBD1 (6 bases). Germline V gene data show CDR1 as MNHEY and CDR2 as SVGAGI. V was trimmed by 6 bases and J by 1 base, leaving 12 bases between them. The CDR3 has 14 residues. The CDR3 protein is CASRLGQTNTEAFF. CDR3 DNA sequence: TGTGCCAGCAGGCTGGGACAAACGAACACTGAAGCTTTCTTT.

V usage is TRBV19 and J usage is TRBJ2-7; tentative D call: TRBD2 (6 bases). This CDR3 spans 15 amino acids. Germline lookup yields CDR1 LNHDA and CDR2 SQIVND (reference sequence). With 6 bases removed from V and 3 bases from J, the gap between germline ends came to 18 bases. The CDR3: CASSLGLGGGYEQYF. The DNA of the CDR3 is TGTGCCAGTAGCCTGGGCTTGGGGGGTGGCTACGAGCAGTACTTC.

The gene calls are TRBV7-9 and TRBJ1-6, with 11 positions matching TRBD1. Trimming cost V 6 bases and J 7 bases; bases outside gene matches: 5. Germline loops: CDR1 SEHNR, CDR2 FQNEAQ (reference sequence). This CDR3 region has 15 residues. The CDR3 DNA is TGTGCCAGCAGTTTCGGGACAGGGGGAAATTCACCCCTCCACTTT. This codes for CASSFGTGGNSPLHF.

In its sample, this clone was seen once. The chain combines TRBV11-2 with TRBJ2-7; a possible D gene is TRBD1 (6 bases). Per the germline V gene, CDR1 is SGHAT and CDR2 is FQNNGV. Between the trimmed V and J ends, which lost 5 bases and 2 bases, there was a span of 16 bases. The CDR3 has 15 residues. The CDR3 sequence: CASSRDTLGAYEQYF. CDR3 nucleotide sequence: TGTGCCAGCAGCCGGGACACCTTAGGAGCCTACGAGCAGTACTTC.

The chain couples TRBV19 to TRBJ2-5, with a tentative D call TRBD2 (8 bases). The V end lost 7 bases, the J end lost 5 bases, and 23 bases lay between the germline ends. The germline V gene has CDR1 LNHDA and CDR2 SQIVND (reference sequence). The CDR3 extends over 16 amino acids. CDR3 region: CASNPRGAGGTETQYF. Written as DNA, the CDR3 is TGTGCCAGTAATCCGCGGGGGGCAGGGGGGACGGAGACCCAGTACTTC.

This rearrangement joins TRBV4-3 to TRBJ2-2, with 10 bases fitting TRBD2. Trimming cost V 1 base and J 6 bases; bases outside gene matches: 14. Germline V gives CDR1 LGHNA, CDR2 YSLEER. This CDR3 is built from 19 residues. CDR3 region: CASSQAQASGSGSAGELFF. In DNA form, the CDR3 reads TGCGCCAGCAGCCAAGCTCAGGCTAGCGGGAGTGGAAGCGCCGGGGAGCTGTTTTTT.

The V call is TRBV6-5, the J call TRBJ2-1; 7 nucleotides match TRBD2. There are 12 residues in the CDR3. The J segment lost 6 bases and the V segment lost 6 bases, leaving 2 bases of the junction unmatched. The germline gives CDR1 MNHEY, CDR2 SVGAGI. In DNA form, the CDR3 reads TGTGCCAGCAGGCGGACTAGCAATGAGCAGTTCTTC. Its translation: CASRRTSNEQFF.

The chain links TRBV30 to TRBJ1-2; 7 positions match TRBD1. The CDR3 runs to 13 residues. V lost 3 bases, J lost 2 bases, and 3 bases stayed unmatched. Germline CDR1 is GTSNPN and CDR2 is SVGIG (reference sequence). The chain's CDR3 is CAWRGQINYGYTF. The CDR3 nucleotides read TGTGCCTGGAGGGGACAGATAAACTATGGCTACACCTTC.

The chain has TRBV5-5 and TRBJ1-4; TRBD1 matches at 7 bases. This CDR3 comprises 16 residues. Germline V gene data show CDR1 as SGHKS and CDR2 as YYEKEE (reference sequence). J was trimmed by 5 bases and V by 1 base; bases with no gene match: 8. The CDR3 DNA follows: TGTGCCAGCAGCTTGTCTGGGACAGCAAGGAATGAAAAACTGTTTTTT. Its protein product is CASSLSGTARNEKLFF.

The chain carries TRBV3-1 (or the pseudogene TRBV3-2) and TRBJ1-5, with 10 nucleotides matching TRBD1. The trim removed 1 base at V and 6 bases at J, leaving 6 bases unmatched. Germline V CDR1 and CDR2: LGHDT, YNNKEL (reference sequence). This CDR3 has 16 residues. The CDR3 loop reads CASSQGGQGRVQPQHF. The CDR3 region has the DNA TGTGCCAGCAGCCAAGGGGGACAGGGGCGGGTTCAGCCCCAGCATTTT.

In DNA form, the CDR3 reads TGTGCCAGCAGTTCCACTAGCGGGAGGGCAGATACGCAGTATTTT. Its protein product is CASSSTSGRADTQYF. This rearrangement joins TRBV7-9 to TRBJ2-3; 13 nucleotides line up with TRBD2. The V segment lost 6 bases and the J segment 4 bases; nucleotides outside the gene matches: 4. The germline V gene encodes CDR1 SEHNR and CDR2 FQNEAQ (reference sequence). The CDR3 contains 15 residues.

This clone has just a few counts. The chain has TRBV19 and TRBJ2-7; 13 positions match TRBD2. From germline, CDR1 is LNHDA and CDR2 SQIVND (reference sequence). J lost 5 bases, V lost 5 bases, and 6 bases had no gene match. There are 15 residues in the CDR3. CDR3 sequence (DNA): TGTGCCAGTAGTTCGACCGGACTAGCGGGAGACGAGCAGTACTTC. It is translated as CASSSTGLAGDEQYF.

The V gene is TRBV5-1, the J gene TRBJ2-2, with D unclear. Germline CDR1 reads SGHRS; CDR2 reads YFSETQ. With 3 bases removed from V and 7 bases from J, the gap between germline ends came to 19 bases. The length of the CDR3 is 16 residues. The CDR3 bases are TGCGCCAGCAGCTCCACCGCTGGAGTAATCGGCGGGGAGCTGTTTTTT. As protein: CASSSTAGVIGGELFF.

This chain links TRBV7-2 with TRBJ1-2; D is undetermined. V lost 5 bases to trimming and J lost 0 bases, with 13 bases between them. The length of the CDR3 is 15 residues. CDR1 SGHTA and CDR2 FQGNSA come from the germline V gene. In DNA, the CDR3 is TGTGCCAGCAGCGGTCTCAGATATCCTAACTATGGCTACACCTTC. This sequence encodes CASSGLRYPNYGYTF.

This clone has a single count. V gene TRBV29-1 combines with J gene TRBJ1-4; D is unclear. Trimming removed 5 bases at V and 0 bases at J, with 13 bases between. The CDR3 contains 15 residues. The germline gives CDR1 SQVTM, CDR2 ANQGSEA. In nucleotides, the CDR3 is TGCAGCGTTCCCTGGCCGGAGACAACTAATGAAAAACTGTTTTTT. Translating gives CSVPWPETTNEKLFF.

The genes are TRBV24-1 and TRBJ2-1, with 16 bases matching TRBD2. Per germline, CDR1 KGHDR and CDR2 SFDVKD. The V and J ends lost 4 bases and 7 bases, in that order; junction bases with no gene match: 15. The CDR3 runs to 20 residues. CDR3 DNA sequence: TGTGCCACCAGTGAGAACCCGGGACTAGCGGGAGGGCCGATCCTTAATGAGCAGTTCTTC. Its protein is CATSENPGLAGGPILNEQFF.

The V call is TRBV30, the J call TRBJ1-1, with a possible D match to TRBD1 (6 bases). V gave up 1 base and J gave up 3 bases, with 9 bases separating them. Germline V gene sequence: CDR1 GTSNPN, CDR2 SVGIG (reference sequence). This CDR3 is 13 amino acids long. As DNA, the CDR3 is TGTGCCTGGAGTGAACAGGGCGACACTGAAGCTTTCTTT. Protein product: CAWSEQGDTEAFF.